This T cell receptor beta chain was sequenced for a study of graft-versus-host responses after intestinal transplantation. Study context: Induction with anti-thymocyte globulin, then tacrolimus and steroids for approximately three years, was given to all recipients.

This clone came up once. Its specificity is unknown. Trimming took 0 bases from V and 9 from J, leaving 10 bases between them. CDR3 length equals 14 residues. Germline values: CDR1 SGHRS, CDR2 YFSETQ. Measured with immunoSEQ multiplex PCR; TCRdb has only the in-frame clones, and not every one. The table shows more than 65,000 clones, with 80% to 95% occurring only once. The TCR originated in a human donor who was the organ donor for an intestinal transplant. Sequences were derived from unstimulated CD8+ T cells sorted from spleen or lymph node cells, sampled before transplant. The genes are TRBV5-1 and TRBJ1-6; D perhaps matches TRBD1 (5 bases). CDR3 residues: CASSLEQGGSPLHF. CDR3 nucleotides: TGCGCCAGCAGCTTGGAGCAGGGAGGTTCACCCCTCCACTTT.